Sequencing of this T cell receptor beta chain was carried out in a study of blood T cell repertoires in COVID-19. Study in general: The origin of the acute and convalescent COVID-19 samples was the United States, Italy and Spain.

In the original workflow: Nucleated cell counts were estimated from reference gene primer amplification. Generated by immunoSEQ multiplex PCR, the TCRdb table keeps only in-frame clones and is missing some. That table furnishes V, J and clone size, whereas the DNA furnished D and trimming. The table records about 190,000 clones, around 79% of them present only once. This clone was detected only once. V shed 4 bases and J shed 4 bases, with 12 bases lying between them. The CDR3 extends over 14 amino acids. The germline V gene has CDR1 SGHRS and CDR2 YFSETQ. This receptor was obtained from a man aged 50-59 years who had recovered from COVID-19. The chain is built from TRBV5-1 and TRBJ1-3; a weak D match, TRBD1 (5 bases). The sample consisted of peripheral blood. CDR3: CASSHNPGGNTIYF. As DNA, the CDR3 is TGCGCCAGCAGCCACAATCCAGGGGGAAACACCATATATTTT. The complete variable domain, with remaining parts taken from reference TRBV5-1 and TRBJ1-3, reads KAGVTQTPRYLIKTRGQQVTLSCSPISGHRSVSWYQQTPGQGLQFLFEYFSETQRNKGNFPGRFSGRQFSNSRSEMNVSTLELGDSALYLCASSHNPGGNTIYFGEGSWLTVV.